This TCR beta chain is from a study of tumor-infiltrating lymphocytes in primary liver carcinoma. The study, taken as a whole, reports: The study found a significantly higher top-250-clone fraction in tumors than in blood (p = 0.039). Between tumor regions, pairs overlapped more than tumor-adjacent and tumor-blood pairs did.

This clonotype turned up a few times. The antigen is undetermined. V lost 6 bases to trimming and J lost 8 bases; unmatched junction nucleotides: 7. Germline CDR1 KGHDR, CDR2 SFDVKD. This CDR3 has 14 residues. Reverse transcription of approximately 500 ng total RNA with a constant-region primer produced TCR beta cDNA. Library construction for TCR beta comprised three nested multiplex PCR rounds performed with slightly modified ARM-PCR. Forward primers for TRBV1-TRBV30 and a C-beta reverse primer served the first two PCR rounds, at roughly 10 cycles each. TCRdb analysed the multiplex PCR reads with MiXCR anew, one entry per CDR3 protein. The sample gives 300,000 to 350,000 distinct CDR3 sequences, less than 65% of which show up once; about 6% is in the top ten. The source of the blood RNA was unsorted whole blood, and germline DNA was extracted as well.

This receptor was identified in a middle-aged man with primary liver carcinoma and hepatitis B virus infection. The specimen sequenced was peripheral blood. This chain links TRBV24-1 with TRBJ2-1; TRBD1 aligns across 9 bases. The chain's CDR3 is CATSPGQGGHEQFF. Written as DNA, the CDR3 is TGTGCCACCAGTCCGGGACAGGGAGGCCATGAGCAGTTCTTC.